A single sample is the source of the 11 T cell receptor beta chains below, sequenced in a study of PD-L1 blockade in urothelial cancer. Measured with immunoSEQ multiplex PCR; TCRdb has only the in-frame clones, and not every one. The sample records about 50,000 clones, 70% to 90% being singletons. The sequencing used PBMCs, collected around atezolizumab (anti-PD-L1) treatment. The receptor set was obtained from a man aged 55 to 69 with urothelial cancer.

Comment on this clone: The junction departs from germline at one end; a sequencing error may be responsible. This same CDR3 is encoded by further DNA sequences in the sample. The genes are TRBV27 and TRBJ2-7; 9 nucleotides line up with TRBD1. Germline CDR1 is MNHEY and CDR2 is SMNVEV (reference sequence). The length of the CDR3 is 14 residues. The CDR3 region is CASSSGTGHHEQYF. CDR3 coding DNA: TGTGCCAGCAGTAGCGGGACAGGGCACCACGAACAGTACTTC.

This sequence joins TRBV2 and TRBJ1-2; D call uncertain. CDR1 is SNHLY and CDR2 is FYNNEI in the germline V gene. Trimming removed 5 bases at V and 2 bases at J, with 9 bases between. The CDR3 is made up of 13 amino acids. CDR3 residues: CASSRPGNYGYTF. The CDR3 coding sequence is TGTGCCAGCAGTAGACCGGGGAACTATGGCTACACCTTC.

V usage is TRBV7-9 and J usage is TRBJ2-1; TRBD1 aligns across 7 bases. V dropped 4 bases and J dropped 8; count of bases not matched to a gene: 5. The CDR3 has 13 residues. CDR1 SEHNR and CDR2 FQNEAQ come from the germline V gene (reference sequence). Here the CDR3 DNA reads TGTGCCAGCAGCTCGACAGGGTCCGATGAGCAGTTCTTC. Translation: CASSSTGSDEQFF. The variable domain in full, with the rest retrieved from reference TRBV7-9 and TRBJ2-1, is DTGVSQNPRHKITKRGQNVTFRCDPISEHNRLYWYRQTLGQGPEFLTYFQNEAQLEKSRLLSDRFSAERPKGSFSTLEIQRTEQGDSAMYLCASSSTGSDEQFFGPGTRLTVL.

This sequence joins TRBV6-5 and TRBJ1-2; 7 nucleotides align to TRBD1. The CDR3 extends over 15 amino acids. Germline V CDR1 and CDR2: MNHEY, SVGAGI. Trimming took 5 bases from V and 1 from J; bases not matched to a gene: 7. The CDR3 region has the DNA TGTGCCAGCAGTCCAGACAGGGCCTATAACTATGGCTACACCTTC. Protein product: CASSPDRAYNYGYTF.

This chain joins TRBV28 and TRBJ1-2, with 7 bases identical to TRBD1. The germline gives CDR1 MDHEN, CDR2 SYDVKM. The CDR3 runs to 14 residues. V lost 3 bases to trimming and J lost 8 bases; unmatched junction nucleotides: 9. In DNA form, the CDR3 reads TGTGCCAGCAGTTTGCCGACAGGGAGAAGAGGCTACACCTTC. Its protein product is CASSLPTGRRGYTF.

The chain uses TRBV18 and TRBJ2-5; a possible D gene is TRBD2 (6 bases). This CDR3 has 14 residues. Trimming took 2 bases from V and 5 from J, leaving 12 bases between them. CDR1 and CDR2 (germline): KGHSH, LQKENI. The CDR3 region is CASSPVDRGETQYF. The CDR3 nucleotides read TGTGCCAGCTCACCAGTAGACCGGGGGGAGACCCAGTACTTC.

This chain links TRBV9 with TRBJ1-1; D may be TRBD1 (5 bases). CDR1 and CDR2 (germline): SGDLS, YYNGEE. V was trimmed by 0 bases and J by 4 bases, leaving 7 bases between them. CDR3 length equals 13 residues. The DNA for the CDR3 is TGTGCCAGCAGCGTAGGTGGGGCCACTGAAGCTTTCTTT. It codes for CASSVGGATEAFF. Drawing the rest from reference TRBV9 and TRBJ1-1, the complete variable domain is DSGVTQTPKHLITATGQRVTLRCSPRSGDLSVYWYQQSLDQGLQFLIQYYNGEERAKGNILERFSAQQFPDLHSELNLSSLELGDSALYFCASSVGGATEAFFGQGTRLTVV.

V usage is TRBV5-4 and J usage is TRBJ1-4, with 9 bases that match TRBD1. The trim removed 4 bases at V and 5 bases at J, leaving 6 bases unmatched. The CDR3 is 15 amino acids. CDR1 and CDR2 from the germline V gene are SGHNT and YYREEE (reference sequence). CDR3 sequence reads: CASSRDRAENEKLFF. Written as DNA, the CDR3 is TGTGCCAGCAGCCGGGACAGGGCGGAAAATGAAAAACTGTTTTTT.

The genes are TRBV29-1 and TRBJ2-1, with TRBD2 identical over 10 bases. The CDR3 extends over 15 amino acids. Germline lookup yields CDR1 SQVTM and CDR2 ANQGSEA. Trimming at V came to 6 bases and at J to 7 bases, leaving 12 bases not matched to a gene. CDR3 sequence: CSVGSLAGFGNEQFF. The CDR3 DNA sequence: TGCAGCGTGGGCTCACTAGCGGGGTTTGGTAATGAGCAGTTCTTC.

This chain uses TRBV4-1 with TRBJ1-1; 7 bases align to TRBD1. The V gene's germline CDR1 is MGHRA and CDR2 YSYEKL. The CDR3 has 17 amino acids. The V segment lost 0 bases and the J segment 0 bases; nucleotides outside the gene matches: 7. This CDR3 is CASSQDRRGRMNTEAFF. CDR3 sequence (DNA): TGCGCCAGCAGCCAAGATCGGAGGGGGCGAATGAACACTGAAGCTTTCTTT.

The genes are TRBV4-1 and TRBJ2-7, with 10 positions matching TRBD1. The length of the CDR3 is 15 residues. Trimming took 4 bases from V and 5 from J; bases not matched to a gene: 8. Germline CDR1 and CDR2: MGHRA and YSYEKL. The CDR3 region has the DNA TGCGCCAGCAGCCGGGGACAGGGGCTGGTTGACGAGCAGTACTTC. This sequence encodes CASSRGQGLVDEQYF.